Presented here are 20 T cell receptor beta chains from one specimen sequenced in a study of Graves' ophthalmopathy and Graves' hyperthyroidism. RNA transcripts were the template, and TCR beta CDR3 regions were amplified from them. Scientists carried out first-round RT-PCR using HTBI primers and then a second-round multiplex PCR. Each CDR3 protein is one row after TCRdb ran MiXCR on the multiplex PCR reads. The table has a few hundred thousand distinct CDR3 sequences, 15% to 19% seen once. Sequenced sample: peripheral blood. The receptors originated from a woman in her late teens or twenties with stable Graves' hyperthyroidism.

This clonotype was picked up many times. The genes are TRBV12-3 or TRBV12-4 and TRBJ1-2; D uncertain. Trimming took 3 bases from V and 8 from J, leaving 13 bases between them. The CDR3 has 13 residues. The CDR3 sequence: CASSFGSLGGYTF. The CDR3, as DNA: TGTGCCAGCAGTTTCGGCAGCTTAGGGGGCTACACCTTC.

This clonotype was detected many times. The DNA for the CDR3 is TGTGCCAGCACCCCCATAATACATGGCTACACCTTC. Amino acids: CASTPIIHGYTF. The chain is built from TRBV7-2 and TRBJ1-2; D gene uncertain. V lost 7 bases and J 6 bases, leaving 12 bases between the germline ends. This CDR3 has 12 amino acids. In germline, CDR1 is SGHTA, CDR2 FQGNSA.

Ten or more counts support this clonotype. J is TRBJ1-1 and V is TRBV12-3 or TRBV12-4; D is uncertain. This CDR3 is 16 amino acids long. Trimming left V 8 bases short and J 0 bases short, with 19 bases between. The CDR3 nucleotides read TGTGCCAGCTCATCCCTAAAGGACGGTTTGAACACTGAAGCTTTCTTT. This sequence encodes CASSSLKDGLNTEAFF.

In its sample, this clonotype was seen many times. This chain joins TRBV5-1 and TRBJ1-2, with D uncertain. Looked up from germline, CDR1 is SGHRS and CDR2 is YFSETQ. Trimming took 0 bases from V and 3 from J, leaving 6 bases between them. The CDR3 is 13 amino acids. In DNA, the CDR3 is TGCGCCAGCAGCTTGGTTCAGGACTATGGCTACACCTTC. This gives the protein CASSLVQDYGYTF.

The chain employs TRBV11-2 and TRBJ1-5; D unresolved. Per germline, CDR1 SGHAT and CDR2 FQNNGV. V gave up 1 base and J gave up 0 bases, with 10 bases separating them. The CDR3 runs to 16 residues. CDR3 residues: CASSLGIQLSNQPQHF. DNA of the CDR3: TGTGCCAGCAGCTTAGGTATCCAGCTTAGCAATCAGCCCCAGCATTTT.

There are many counts of this clonotype. This rearrangement joins TRBV12-3 or TRBV12-4 to TRBJ2-5, with D hard to call. The length of the CDR3 is 12 residues. Trimming removed 6 bases at V and 5 bases at J, with 10 bases between. CDR3 coding DNA: TGTGCCAGCAGCCAAGTTGTGGAGACCCAGTACTTC. Residues: CASSQVVETQYF.

This clonotype turned up a few times. V is TRBV5-1 and J is TRBJ2-5; maybe TRBD2 (7 bases). CDR1 SGHRS and CDR2 YFSETQ come from the germline V gene. Trimming cost V 6 bases and J 1 base, with 10 bases left between them. This CDR3 comprises 13 residues. DNA of the CDR3: TGCGCCAGCAACGGGGGGCCCCAAGAGACCCAGTACTTC. It codes for CASNGGPQETQYF.

The V call is TRBV20-1, the J call TRBJ1-5; a possible D gene is TRBD1 (5 bases). Germline-derived CDR1 and CDR2 are DFQATT and SNEGSKA (reference sequence). Trimming left V 4 bases short and J 3 bases short, with 7 bases between. The CDR3 has 12 amino acids. The CDR3 DNA sequence: TGCAGTGCTACAGGGACCAATCAGCCCCAGCATTTT. This sequence encodes CSATGTNQPQHF.

This clonotype was detected ten times or more. The chain recombines TRBV12-3 or TRBV12-4 with TRBJ2-4; 9 bases are a match to TRBD1. V was pared by 4 bases and J by 5 bases, with 3 bases of the junction left unmatched. The CDR3 loop spans 14 amino acids. CDR3 nucleotide sequence: TGTGCCAGCAGTTCAAGGGACAGGGAAAACATTCAGTACTTC. It specifies CASSSRDRENIQYF.

This clonotype has just a few counts. The CDR3 carries no conserved terminal phenylalanine or tryptophan, so it likely arises from a read error. The chain has TRBV7-9 and TRBJ2-7; D not resolved. Deletions cut 5 bases from V and 5 bases from J, with 13 bases between. This CDR3 is 13 amino acids long. Germline values: CDR1 SEHNR, CDR2 FQNEAQ (reference sequence). CDR3 nucleotide sequence: TGTGCCAGCAGCCCGCATAATCGGGACGAGCAGTACCTC. This codes for CASSPHNRDEQYL.

This clonotype has ten or more counts. The chain employs TRBV18 and TRBJ1-1, with 7 bases identical to TRBD1. Trimming at V came to 4 bases and at J to 0 bases, leaving 11 bases not matched to a gene. The V gene's germline CDR1 is KGHSH and CDR2 LQKENI. This CDR3 is built from 17 residues. The CDR3: CASSRLSMGQLNTEAFF. As DNA, the CDR3 is TGTGCCAGCTCACGACTGTCCATGGGACAGCTGAACACTGAAGCTTTCTTT.

This clonotype was seen at least ten times. V and J are TRBV12-3 or TRBV12-4 and TRBJ1-1, with 7 bases lining up with TRBD1. With 6 bases clipped from V and 0 bases from J, the junction kept 7 bases outside the gene matches. The CDR3 covers 15 residues. CDR3 amino acids: CASSSGQLLNTEAFF. CDR3 in DNA: TGTGCCAGCAGCTCGGGACAGCTATTGAACACTGAAGCTTTCTTT.

This clonotype was counted many times. The chain recombines TRBV5-1 with TRBJ2-7; 11 bases align to TRBD1. Germline loops: CDR1 SGHRS, CDR2 YFSETQ. The CDR3 is 19 amino acids. V shed 0 bases and J 0 bases; nucleotides not matched to a gene: 11. In DNA, the CDR3 is TGCGCCAGCAGCTTGGCCATATTCGGCGGGACAGGGGGCTCCTACGAGCAGTACTTC. Translating it yields CASSLAIFGGTGGSYEQYF.

Many counts were recorded for this clonotype. A much larger clone differs from this one at a single base, so this may be a read error. The chain has TRBV12-3 or TRBV12-4 and TRBJ1-1, with TRBD1 matching 8 bases. The CDR3 contains 17 residues. CDR3 in DNA: TGTGTCAGCAGAAAGGGAGCGGGGCAGGGGGCGCCGGCTGAAGCTTTCTTT. It is translated as CVSRKGAGQGAPAEAFF.

This clonotype has at least ten counts. This chain uses TRBV7-2 with TRBJ2-7, with D maybe TRBD1 (6 bases). V was shortened by 2 bases and J by 4 bases, with 15 bases between the two germline ends. This CDR3 is built from 15 residues. CDR1 is SGHTA and CDR2 is FQGNSA in the germline V gene. CDR3 region: CASSLNPQGPYEQYF. CDR3 DNA: TGTGCCAGCAGCTTAAACCCACAGGGACCATACGAGCAGTACTTC.

This clonotype was recorded many times. The V and J genes are TRBV7-2 and TRBJ1-1; D uncertain. V lost 2 bases and J lost 6, with 13 bases in between. The CDR3 spans 14 residues. CDR1 and CDR2 from the germline V gene are SGHTA and FQGNSA. In nucleotides, the CDR3 is TGTGCCAGCAGCTTAAGGCCTGGGAGGCCTGAAGCTTTCTTT. Translation: CASSLRPGRPEAFF. Looking up the rest from reference TRBV7-2 and TRBJ1-1 gives the full variable domain: GAGVSQSPSNKVTEKGKDVELRCDPISGHTALYWYRQSLGQGLEFLIYFQGNSAPDKSGLPSDRFSAERTGGSVSTLTIQRTQQEDSAVYLCASSLRPGRPEAFFGQGTRLTVV.

The table lists this clonotype with many counts. V usage is TRBV5-1 and J usage is TRBJ2-4; D uncertain. V lost 0 bases and J 3 bases, leaving 16 bases between the germline ends. This CDR3 has 17 amino acids. CDR1 and CDR2 from the germline V gene are SGHRS and YFSETQ. The CDR3 loop is CASSLAGEGMDKNIQYF. The CDR3 DNA is TGCGCCAGCAGCTTGGCTGGTGAAGGCATGGACAAAAACATTCAGTACTTC.

This sequence joins TRBV15 and TRBJ2-7, with D perhaps being TRBD1 or TRBD2 (5 bases each). The germline CDR1 and CDR2 sequences are LNHNV and YYDKDF (reference sequence). The ends were cut back, 1 base at V and 6 bases at J, with 10 bases in the middle. The CDR3 is 13 residues long. CDR3 loop: CATSRASRGEQYF. CDR3 bases: TGTGCCACCAGCAGAGCCTCGAGGGGCGAGCAGTACTTC.

For this clonotype: The junction does not match germline at one end; this may be a read error. The CDR3 spells CASSIAGGPPETQYF. CDR3 in DNA: TGTGCCAGCAGCATAGCGGGGGGCCCCCCTGAGACCCAGTACTTC. The gene calls are TRBV7-2 and TRBJ2-5; 10 bases agree with TRBD2. CDR3 length equals 15 residues. Germline loops: CDR1 SGHTA, CDR2 FQGNSA.

In its sample, this clonotype was seen many times. The CDR3 DNA sequence: TGCAGCGTTGAACAGGGTTACGAGCAGTACTTC. It is translated as CSVEQGYEQYF. V is TRBV29-1 and J is TRBJ2-7; D possibly corresponds to TRBD1 (5 bases). CDR3 length: 11 amino acids. CDR1 and CDR2 (germline): SQVTM, ANQGSEA. Trimming took off 2 bases at V and 4 bases at J, with 6 bases between the two ends.